This is a list of T cell receptor beta chains from one sample in a study of long-term antiretroviral therapy in people with HIV. Repertoires were generated with immunoSEQ multiplex PCR, while TCRdb's copy carries only in-frame clones and drops some. Here the sample spans approximately 47,000 clones, under 90% being singletons. Here the sequenced sample was unsorted PBMCs, taken 0.8 years after starting antiretroviral therapy. These receptors came from a young woman with HIV. Both conserved end residues are part of each CDR3. D genes are given only for firm matches. Size is omitted from some rows. Given values are once, few, many or a class for expanded clones.

V gene	clone size	J gene	CDR3 length	D gene	CDR3 DNA	CDR3 protein
TRBV12-5	-	TRBJ2-1	17	TRBD2	TGTGCTAGTGGGCCTCCGGGACAACTAGCGGGGGGCAATGAGCAGTTCTTC	CASGPPGQLAGGNEQFF
TRBV10-1	-	TRBJ2-3	15	-	TGCGCCAGCATTCGTACTAGGGGTACCACAGATACGCAGTATTTT	CASIRTRGTTDTQYF
TRBV5-1	-	TRBJ1-5	15	-	TGCGCCAGCAGCTCGACGGGGACAAACAATCAGCCCCAGCATTTT	CASSSTGTNNQPQHF
TRBV6-5	-	TRBJ2-2	16	TRBD1	TGTGCCAGCAGTTACTCCCCGGGACAGGGAGCCGGGGAGCTGTTTTTT	CASSYSPGQGAGELFF
TRBV28	-	TRBJ2-1	16	TRBD2	TGTGCCAGCAAAACGGGAGGGCTAGCGGGCCACAATGAGCAGTTCTTC	CASKTGGLAGHNEQFF
TRBV4-3	few	TRBJ2-1	17	TRBD2	TGCGCCAGCAGCCAAGATCGTACTAGCGGGAGGCACAATGAGCAGTTCTTC	CASSQDRTSGRHNEQFF
TRBV10-3	-	TRBJ1-1	14	-	TGTGCCATCAGTGCGACATCGATCGGGCCTGAAGCTTTCTTT	CAISATSIGPEAFF
TRBV5-4	-	TRBJ2-1	16	-	TGTGCCAGCAGTCATGGGTCCGGACAGCAAATCAATGAGCAGTTCTTC	CASSHGSGQQINEQFF
TRBV11-3	-	TRBJ2-7	14	-	TGTGCCAGCAGCCGAGGGAGGAGCTCCTACGAGCAGTACTTC	CASSRGRSSYEQYF
TRBV4-3	few	TRBJ1-2	16	TRBD1	TGCGCCAGCAGCCGACAGGGGGCGGGGAGGAACTATGGCTACACCTTC	CASSRQGAGRNYGYTF
TRBV10-3	few	TRBJ2-7	13	-	TGTGCCATCAGTGAGTCGATTGGGAACGAGCAGTACTTC	CAISESIGNEQYF
TRBV15	-	TRBJ1-1	11	-	TGTGCCACACAGGAGAACACTGAAGCTTTCTTT	CATQENTEAFF
TRBV19	few	TRBJ2-7	15	-	-	CASSIRARGWHEQYF
TRBV11-3	-	TRBJ2-4	18	TRBD1	TGTGCCAGCAGCTGGGGACAGGGCTCTATCTTAGCCAAAAACATTCAGTACTTC	CASSWGQGSILAKNIQYF
TRBV7-2	-	TRBJ1-5	14	-	TGTGCCAGCAGCGGAAGTAATAGCAATCAGCCCCAGCATTTT	CASSGSNSNQPQHF
TRBV7-9	-	TRBJ2-3	17	TRBD1	TGTGCCAGCAGCCCAAGTATCGACAGGGCTAGCACAGATACGCAGTATTTT	CASSPSIDRASTDTQYF
TRBV5-5	-	TRBJ1-5	16	-	TGTGCCAGCAGCTCCGCTGGAACAGGGATGGGACAGCCCCAGCATTTT	CASSSAGTGMGQPQHF